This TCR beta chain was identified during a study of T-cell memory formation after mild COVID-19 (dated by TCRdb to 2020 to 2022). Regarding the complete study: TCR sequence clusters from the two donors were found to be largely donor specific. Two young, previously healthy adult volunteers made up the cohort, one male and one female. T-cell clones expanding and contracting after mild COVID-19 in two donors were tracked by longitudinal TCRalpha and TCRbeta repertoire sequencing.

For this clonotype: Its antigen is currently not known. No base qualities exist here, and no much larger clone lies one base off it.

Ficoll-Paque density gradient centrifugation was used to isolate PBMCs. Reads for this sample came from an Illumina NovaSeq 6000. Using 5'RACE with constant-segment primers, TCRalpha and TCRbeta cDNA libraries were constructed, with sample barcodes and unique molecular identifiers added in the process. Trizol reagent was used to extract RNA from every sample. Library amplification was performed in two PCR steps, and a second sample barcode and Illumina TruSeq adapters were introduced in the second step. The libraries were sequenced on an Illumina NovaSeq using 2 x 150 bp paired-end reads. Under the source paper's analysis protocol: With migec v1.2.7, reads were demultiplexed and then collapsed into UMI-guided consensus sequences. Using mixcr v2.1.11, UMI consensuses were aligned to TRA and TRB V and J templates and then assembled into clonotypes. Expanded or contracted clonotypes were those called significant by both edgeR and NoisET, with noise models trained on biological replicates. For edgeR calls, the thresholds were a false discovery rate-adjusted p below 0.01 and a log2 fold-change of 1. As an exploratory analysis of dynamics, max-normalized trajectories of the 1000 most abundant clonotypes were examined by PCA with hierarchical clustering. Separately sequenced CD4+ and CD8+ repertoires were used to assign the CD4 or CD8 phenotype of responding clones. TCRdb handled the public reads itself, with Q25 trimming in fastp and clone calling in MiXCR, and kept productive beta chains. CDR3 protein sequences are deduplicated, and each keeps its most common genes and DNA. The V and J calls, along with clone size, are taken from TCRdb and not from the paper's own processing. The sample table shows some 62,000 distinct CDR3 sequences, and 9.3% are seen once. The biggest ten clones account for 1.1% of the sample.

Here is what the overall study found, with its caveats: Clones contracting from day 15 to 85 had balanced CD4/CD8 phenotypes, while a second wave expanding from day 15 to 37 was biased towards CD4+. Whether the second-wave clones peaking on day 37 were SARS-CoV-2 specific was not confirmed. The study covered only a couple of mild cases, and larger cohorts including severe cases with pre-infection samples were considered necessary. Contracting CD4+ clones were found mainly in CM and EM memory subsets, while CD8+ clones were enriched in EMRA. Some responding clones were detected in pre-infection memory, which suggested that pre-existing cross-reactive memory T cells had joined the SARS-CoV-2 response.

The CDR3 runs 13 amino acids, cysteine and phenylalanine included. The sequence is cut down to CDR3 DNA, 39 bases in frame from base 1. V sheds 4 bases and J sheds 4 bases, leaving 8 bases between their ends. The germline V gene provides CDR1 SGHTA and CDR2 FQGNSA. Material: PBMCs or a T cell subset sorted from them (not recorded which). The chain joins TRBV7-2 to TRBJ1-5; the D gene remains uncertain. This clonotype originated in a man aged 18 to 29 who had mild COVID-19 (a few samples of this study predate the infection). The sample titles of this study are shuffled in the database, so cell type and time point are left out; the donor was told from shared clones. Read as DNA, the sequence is TGTGCCAGCAGCTCCCTACAGAATCAGCCCCAGCATTTT. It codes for CASSSLQNQPQHF.